The following is a TCR beta chain sequence with its context. Antigen specificity is unknown. This could be a read error, since a much larger clone is one nucleotide away. This CDR3 region has 14 residues. Germline V lookup: CDR1 SQVTM, CDR2 ANQGSEA. Each diagnosis was grounded in clinical symptoms, serum thyroxine and TRAb, thyroid ultrasound, and orbital computed tomography. Amplification of TCR beta CDR3 regions used RNA as the template. With the HTBI primer set, the TCR CDR3 went through a first round of RT-PCR. TCRdb passed the multiplex PCR reads through MiXCR, listing each CDR3 protein once. The repertoire holds approximately 640,000 distinct CDR3 sequences, with just under 45% as singletons. This sample is part of a study of T cells in Graves' hyperthyroidism and ophthalmopathy. General study findings and limits: Ophthalmopathy got predicted by the model a median approximately six months before its onset. Among thyroid clonotypes expanded above 0.001, most also appeared in blood. In simple terms, a model built on 13 V-J features told ophthalmopathy apart from stable hyperthyroidism.

Sequenced: peripheral blood or thyroid tissue (not recorded which). This sequence originates from an adult man with Graves' disease, either hyperthyroidism or ophthalmopathy (not recorded which). The chain uses TRBV29-1 and TRBJ1-4; D remains unclear. CDR3 bases: TGCAGCGTTGAAGAGCTTCGAGCGAATGAAAAACTGTCTTTT. As protein: CSVEELRANEKLSF. Complete variable domain (other parts from reference TRBV29-1 and TRBJ1-4): SAVISQKPSRDICQRGTSLTIQCQVDSQVTMMFWYRQQPGQSLTLIATANQGSEATYESGFVIDKFPISRPNLTFSTLTVSNMSPEDSSIYLCSVEELRANEKLSFGSGTQLSVL.